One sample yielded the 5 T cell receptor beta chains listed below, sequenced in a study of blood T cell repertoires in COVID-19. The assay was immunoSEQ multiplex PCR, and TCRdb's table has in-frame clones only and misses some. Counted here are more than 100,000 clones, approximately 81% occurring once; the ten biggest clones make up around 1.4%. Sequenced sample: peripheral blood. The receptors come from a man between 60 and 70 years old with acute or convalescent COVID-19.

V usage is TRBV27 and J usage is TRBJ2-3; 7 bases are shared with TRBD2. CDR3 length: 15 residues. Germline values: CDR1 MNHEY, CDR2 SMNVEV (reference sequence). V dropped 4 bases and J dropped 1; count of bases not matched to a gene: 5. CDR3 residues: CASSSVAGGTDTQYF. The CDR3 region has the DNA TGTGCCAGCAGTTCTGTGGCGGGGGGCACAGATACGCAGTATTTT.

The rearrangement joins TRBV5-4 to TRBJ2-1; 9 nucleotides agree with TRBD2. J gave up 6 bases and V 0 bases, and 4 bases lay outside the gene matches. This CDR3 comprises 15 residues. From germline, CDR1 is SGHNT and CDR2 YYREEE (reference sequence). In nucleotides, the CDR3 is TGTGCCAGCAGCTTGGATAGCGGGAGCCCCAATGAGCAGTTCTTC. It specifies CASSLDSGSPNEQFF.

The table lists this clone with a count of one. In nucleotides, the CDR3 is TGTGCCAGCAGAGACAGGGGAGACGAGCAGTACTTC. It specifies CASRDRGDEQYF. V usage is TRBV21-1 and J usage is TRBJ2-7; the table's D call, TRBD1, was not checked against the DNA. TRBV21-1 is reported as a pseudogene. This CDR3 contains 12 residues.

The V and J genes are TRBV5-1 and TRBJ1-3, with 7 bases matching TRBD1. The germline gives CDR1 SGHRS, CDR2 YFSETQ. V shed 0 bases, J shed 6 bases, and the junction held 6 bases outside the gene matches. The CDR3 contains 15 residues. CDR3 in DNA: TGCGCCAGCAGCTTGGACCACAGGGGTGAAAACACCATATATTTT. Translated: CASSLDHRGENTIYF.

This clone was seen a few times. CDR3: CSVGEVYEQYF. The CDR3 nucleotides read TGCAGCGTCGGGGAAGTGTACGAGCAGTACTTC. The rearrangement joins TRBV29-1 to TRBJ2-7; a possible D gene is TRBD2 (5 bases). Trimming took 6 bases from V and 4 from J, leaving 10 bases between them. Germline V gene data show CDR1 as SQVTM and CDR2 as ANQGSEA. The length of the CDR3 is 11 residues.